The following is a T cell receptor beta chain sequence with its context. What it binds is not known. The source of the sample is a study of vaccination effects on CD4 cells after COVID-19. Whole-study context: Either the BNT162b2 or mRNA-1273 vaccine was given to participants in two doses.

Measured with immunoSEQ multiplex PCR; TCRdb has only the in-frame clones, and not every one. Of some 69,000 clones in the sample, roughly three quarters were seen once. Expansion of antigen-specific CD4+ T cells with viral peptide pools was carried out by the ViraFEST assay before sequencing. Cultured cells yielded isolated CD4+ T cells after 10 to 11 days. Testing of the vaccine recipients showed negative nucleocapsid antibodies and no prior SARS-CoV-2 infection. Deletions cut 7 bases from V and 4 bases from J, with 14 bases between. The germline gives CDR1 MNHEY, CDR2 SVGAGI. This CDR3 has 14 residues.

The sequence came from a human donor who received a COVID-19 vaccine. The material was CD4+ T cells from PBMCs cultured with HCoV-NL63 spike peptides, obtained before COVID-19 vaccination. The genes are TRBV6-5 and TRBJ2-1, with D perhaps given as TRBD1 or TRBD2 (5 bases each). For the CDR3, the DNA is TGTGCCAGCAACTACGGGACGGATTACAATGAGCAGTTCTTC. Its protein product is CASNYGTDYNEQFF.